This T cell receptor (beta chain) emerged from a study of T cell responses to AZD1222 COVID-19 vaccine. Findings and limits, study-wide: Mostly white British, mostly female donors; authors suggested clonal diversity may be underestimated. Variant regions that are unmutated are reportedly the target of nearly half of spike-specific TCRs.

Some clones are missing from TCRdb's copy, which holds only in-frame ones; the method was immunoSEQ multiplex PCR. The sample has 140,000 to 150,000 clones, just over 85% seen once. As to this clone: Its antigen remains unidentified.

Second-dose timings of about 4 or about 12 weeks were pooled. The receptor was isolated from an adult who received the AZD1222 COVID-19 vaccine. The sequencing here drew on peripheral blood, taken 28 days after the second AZD1222 dose.

The CDR3 sequence is CASTVGTAYEQYF. The CDR3 bases are TGTGCCAGCACCGTCGGGACAGCCTACGAGCAGTACTTC. The chain combines TRBV28 with TRBJ2-7; 7 bases match TRBD1. With V trimmed by 7 bases and J by 2 bases, 5 bases remained unmatched. The CDR3 has 13 amino acids. In germline, CDR1 is MDHEN, CDR2 SYDVKM.